This record looks at one TCR beta chain sequence and its context. Its antigen is still unknown. Germline assignment: CDR1 DFQATT and CDR2 SNEGSKA (reference sequence). Trimming cost V 2 bases and J 5 bases; bases outside gene matches: 3. CDR3 length: 14 residues. The sample originates from a study of T-cell reconstitution after alpha-beta-depleted transplantation in children. Study observations and caveats: There were some patients whose high TCRbeta diversity at day 60 came from surviving recipient T cells and thymic progenitors. A year post-transplant, T-cell counts and diversity derived mostly from newly produced T cells.

A TCRbeta library incorporating unique molecular identifiers was prepared. TCRdb analysed the PCR reads with MiXCR anew, one entry per CDR3 protein. The sample records around 580,000 distinct CDR3 sequences, roughly 23% being singletons. The input for sequencing was PBMCs, mostly from graft donor cells, taken 360 days after TCRalphabeta/CD19-depleted stem cell transplant. The chain is built from TRBV20-1 and TRBJ1-6; 7 nucleotides line up with TRBD1. The sequence came from a boy in the first two years of life who had a stem cell transplant for acute myeloid leukemia, so the T cells may come from the graft donor. This CDR3 reads CSARRQGDNSPLHF. The CDR3 bases are TGCAGTGCTAGAAGGCAGGGGGATAATTCACCCCTCCACTTT.